This is a list of T cell receptor beta chains from one sample in a study of shared clonotypes between healthy human individuals. Assay: immunoSEQ multiplex PCR; the TCRdb copy retains only in-frame clones and omits some. This table has roughly 510,000 clones, over 60% appearing once. Sequenced material: PBMCs. Receptors originate from a woman in her thirties or forties in good health. Some clones in this sample may be carry-over from other donors' samples. Each CDR3 is given with its conserved first and last residue. A D gene is named only where the DNA matches it firmly. Rows give clone size only sometimes, using once, few, many, or a class for an expanded clone.

d_gene,len,j_gene,abundance,v_gene,CDR3aa,CDR3nt
NA,14,TRBJ2-1,NA,TRBV6-4,CASSGVAEDNEQFF,TGTGCCAGCAGTGGGGTAGCGGAAGACAATGAGCAGTTCTTC
NA,19,TRBJ2-5,NA,TRBV18,CASSRRTSSGTMYQETQYF,TGTGCCAGCTCACGAAGGACCAGCTCCGGGACAATGTACCAAGAGACCCAGTACTTC
NA,18,TRBJ2-1,once,TRBV28,CASSFPTPEDRSYNEQFF,TGTGCCAGCAGTTTCCCCACCCCAGAGGACCGGTCCTACAATGAGCAGTTCTTC
TRBD1,14,TRBJ2-2,NA,TRBV28,CASRRDRNTGELFF,TGTGCCAGCAGGAGGGACAGGAACACCGGGGAGCTGTTTTTT
NA,15,TRBJ2-7,NA,TRBV7-3,CASSFDPTSSYEQYF,TGTGCCAGCAGCTTCGACCCTACTAGTTCCTACGAGCAGTACTTC
NA,11,TRBJ2-7,few,TRBV7-8,CASSSGSHPNF,TGTGCCAGCAGCTCAGGAAGCCATCCCAACTTC
TRBD2,20,TRBJ2-2,NA,TRBV28,CASSKLYPGLASANTGELFF,TGTGCCAGCAGTAAACTATATCCGGGACTAGCCTCAGCGAACACCGGGGAGCTGTTTTTT
TRBD1,15,TRBJ2-7,NA,TRBV7-3,CASSLTGQGSYEQYF,TGTGCCAGCAGCTTAACAGGACAGGGCTCCTACGAGCAGTACTTC
NA,12,TRBJ2-2,NA,TRBV19,CASSAATGELFF,TGTGCCAGTAGTGCGGCCACCGGGGAGCTGTTTTTT
NA,13,TRBJ2-5,NA,TRBV30,CAWSPGAQETQYF,TGTGCCTGGAGTCCAGGGGCCCAAGAGACCCAGTACTTC
NA,16,TRBJ2-1,once,TRBV2,CASSEVEHLFYNEQFF,TGTGCCAGCAGTGAAGTTGAGCACCTCTTTTACAATGAGCAGTTCTTC
NA,16,TRBJ2-6,once,TRBV4-3,CASSHILSSGANVLTF,TGCGCCAGCAGCCACATACTTAGCTCTGGGGCCAACGTCCTGACTTTC
NA,11,TRBJ1-3,NA,TRBV29-1,CSVGRGDTIYF,TGCAGCGTTGGCAGGGGAGACACCATATATTTT
NA,15,TRBJ1-3,NA,TRBV5-1,CASSLGPGIGNTIYF,TGCGCCAGCAGCTTGGGACCGGGGATTGGAAACACCATATATTTT
TRBD1,14,TRBJ2-1,NA,TRBV6-5,CASRGQGVDSEQFF,TGTGCCAGCAGGGGACAGGGAGTTGACAGTGAGCAGTTCTTC
NA,12,TRBJ1-4,NA,TRBV28,CASREVNEKLFF,TGTGCCAGCCGAGAAGTCAATGAAAAACTGTTTTTT
NA,15,TRBJ2-5,NA,TRBV7-2,CASSFIRGSQETQYF,TGTGCCAGCAGCTTTATTAGGGGCAGCCAAGAGACCCAGTACTTC
NA,13,TRBJ2-3,once,TRBV6-1,CASSDALTDTQYF,TGTGCCAGCAGTGATGCGTTAACAGATACGCAGTATTTT
NA,16,TRBJ2-5,many,TRBV27,CASRFEPREIRETQYF,TGTGCCAGCAGATTCGAGCCGAGGGAGATCCGGGAGACCCAGTACTTC
NA,14,TRBJ2-7,NA,TRBV28,CASSSPTGSYEQYF,TGTGCCAGCAGTTCCCCGACAGGTTCCTACGAGCAGTACTTC
NA,13,TRBJ1-5,NA,TRBV30,CAWSGGGNQPQHF,TGTGCCTGGAGTGGAGGTGGAAATCAGCCCCAGCATTTT
TRBD1,18,TRBJ2-5,few,TRBV11-1,CASSPSGQGSFSQETQYF,TGTGCCAGCAGCCCATCGGGACAGGGTTCCTTTTCCCAAGAGACCCAGTACTTC
NA,15,TRBJ2-7,NA,TRBV4-3,CASSQEGTLPYEQYF,TGCGCCAGCAGCCAAGAGGGGACTCTTCCCTACGAGCAGTACTTC
NA,14,TRBJ1-1,once,TRBV15,CATSLWRGDTEAFF,TGTGCCACCAGCCTATGGCGGGGGGACACTGAAGCTTTCTTT